This TCR beta chain was identified during a study of shared T cell receptors in the human thymus (TCRdb year 2021). At the level of the whole study: The study examined how self-reactive, shared T-cell receptor alpha chains are generated in the human thymus.

Note on this clone: Its antigen remains undetermined. Qualities for individual bases were not recorded, and no much larger clone is one base off.

Library construction relied on the immunoSEQ multiplex PCR assay. TCRdb took this table from immuneACCESS and kept in-frame rearrangements with V and J called. Such tables lack part of the clones; where checked against another copy, unresolved V genes explain under half of the gap, and the rest is unexplained. The sample table shows 500,000 to 550,000 clones, and 75% to 80% are seen once. Jointly, the top ten make up roughly 0.013% of the sample. The CDR3 contains 16 residues, cysteine and phenylalanine counted. Only the CDR3 portion is preserved as DNA: 48 bases, with reading frame beginning at the first base. For CDR1 and CDR2, the germline V gene lists SQVTM and ANQGSEA. V was cut back by 6 bases and J by 0 bases, leaving a gap of 18 bases between them. These data also formed part of another study, on human thymus T cells. The second investigation adds: Donors were immunologically healthy infants undergoing open corrective cardiac surgery for congenital heart defects in Finland. The thymus tissue came from surgical resects taken out during corrective cardiac surgery. Biased V and J gene segment usage appeared to be present in both thymic and peripheral blood repertoires. The related research found that thymic TCR repertoires overlapped highly between unrelated individuals. The study characterized TCR alpha and beta repertoires from about 8 infant thymus samples and four related peripheral blood samples. The infant donors were about 7 to 244 days old, and the cohort included several males and a couple of females. Thymocytes were released mechanically from tissue and stored at -70 °C as pellets of roughly 8.5-32 million cells. A QIAsymphony instrument was used to extract genomic DNA from the frozen cell pellets. The immunoSEQ multiplex PCR assay was used to amplify the TCRB and TCRAD loci from a standardized amount of quality-controlled genomic DNA. The amplicons covered the V(D)J region and were long enough to include the CDR3 and to identify the V and J genes. The amplicons were sequenced on an Illumina platform via the commercial immunoSEQ service. Corrections for primer bias and sequencing errors followed previously described methods, while TCRAD and TCRB definitions were based on the IMGT database. Repertoires were analysed with immunoSEQ Analyzer 3.0 and VDJTools, covering basic statistics, V/J segment usage, diversity estimates, rarefaction and pairwise overlap. Chao1, ChaoE, Efron-Thisted, Shannon and inverse Simpson indices were used to estimate diversity, which was also estimated on datasets down-sampled to the smallest sample. Repertoire overlap was assessed by strict matching of CDR3 nucleotide sequence, V gene and J gene, and clustering was done by Jaccard-based multidimensional scaling. On average, thymus samples yielded 810,000 or so unique TCRB clonotypes, whereas blood samples yielded roughly 81,000.

This sequence originates from a boy under three years old with a congenital heart defect. Donor details come from another sample of the same person, matched by shared clones. The sample was thymocytes. The sequence links TRBV29-1 to TRBJ2-1; TRBD2 could be the D gene, as 6 bases match. The CDR3 is CSVRGEGSSSYNEQFF. The bases read TGCAGCGTCCGCGGGGAAGGCTCGAGCTCCTACAATGAGCAGTTCTTC.